The 17 T cell receptor beta chains in this list originate from one sample, sequenced in a study of blood T cells in healthy people across ages. It was with a sample-barcoded 5' primer and a J-beta primer mix that a second PCR of about 6 to 12 cycles was run. TCRdb independently ran MiXCR on the 5' RACE reads; one entry per CDR3 protein. The table has about 1.7 million distinct CDR3 sequences, roughly 30% seen once. The sequenced sample was blood. The receptor set was obtained from a woman aged 30 to 39 in good health.

Regarding this clonotype: Given a much more abundant clone one base away, this may be a read error. V and J are TRBV7-9 and TRBJ2-3; 8 positions match TRBD1. The germline CDR1 and CDR2 sequences are SEHNR and FQNEAQ (reference sequence). This CDR3 is built from 15 residues. DNA for the CDR3: TGTTCCAGCAGCTTGACAGGGGTCGGCACAGATACGCAGTATTTT. It is translated as CSSSLTGVGTDTQYF. Complete variable domain (other parts from reference TRBV7-9 and TRBJ2-3): DTGVSQNPRHKITKRGQNVTFRCDPISEHNRLYWYRQTLGQGPEFLTYFQNEAQLEKSRLLSDRFSAERPKGSFSTLEIQRTEQGDSAMYLCSSSLTGVGTDTQYFGPGTRLTVL.

This clonotype turned up a few times. The V and J genes are TRBV24-1 and TRBJ2-1, with 16 bases aligning to TRBD2. There are 17 residues in the CDR3. The germline gives CDR1 KGHDR, CDR2 SFDVKD. J gave up 6 bases and V 7 bases, and 8 bases lay outside the gene matches. This CDR3 is CATSGTSGRAPVNEQFF. The DNA of the CDR3 is TGTGCCACCAGCGGGACTAGCGGGAGGGCCCCAGTCAATGAGCAGTTCTTC.

The chain couples TRBV29-1 to TRBJ2-7; a possible D gene is TRBD1 (6 bases). The CDR3 sequence is 16 residues long. Trimming stripped 6 bases from V and 0 bases from J, with 21 bases between. CDR1 and CDR2 from the germline V gene are SQVTM and ANQGSEA. CDR3 amino acids: CSVSGTNPTSSYEQYF. CDR3 nucleotides: TGCAGCGTATCCGGGACAAACCCAACAAGCTCCTACGAGCAGTACTTC.

In regard to this clonotype: This sequence may be a read error, since a much larger clone differs from it by one base. This sequence joins TRBV20-1 and TRBJ2-5, with D possibly matching TRBD2 (5 bases). The DNA end is a closer match to TRBJ2-7, so the J assignment may be wrong. CDR3 length: 13 residues. Germline CDR1 and CDR2: DFQATT and SNEGSKA (reference sequence). The CDR3 DNA is TGCAGTACTAGAGCCCCCGGCGCCTACGAGCAGTACTTC. Translation: CSTRAPGAYEQYF.

This sequence joins TRBV28 and TRBJ2-7, with 8 bases identical to TRBD1. This CDR3 is 15 amino acids long. Germline assignment: CDR1 MDHEN and CDR2 SYDVKM. The ends lost 6 bases at V and 5 bases at J; junction bases unmatched: 12. Here the CDR3 reads CASSRPGQGRDEQYF. The CDR3 nucleotides are TGTGCCAGCAGCCGACCCGGACAGGGACGGGACGAGCAGTACTTC.

This clonotype was found a few times. V and J are TRBV20-1 and TRBJ2-1; the match to TRBD2 covers 7 bases. Unmatched junction bases numbered 18, after V lost 6 bases and J lost 7 bases. CDR3 length: 16 amino acids. Germline V gene lookup returns CDR1 DFQATT and CDR2 SNEGSKA (reference sequence). The CDR3 nucleotides are TGCAGTGCCGCACGACCCGCAATGGGGAGGGGAAATGAGCAGTTCTTC. It codes for CSAARPAMGRGNEQFF.

This clonotype was detected a few times. The chain has TRBV11-2 and TRBJ1-1, with D perhaps matching TRBD1 (6 bases). CDR1 and CDR2 (germline): SGHAT, FQNNGV. The CDR3 sequence is 16 residues long. The ends were cut back, 3 bases at V and 0 bases at J, with 14 bases in the middle. The CDR3 sequence is CASSLGFGTLNTEAFF. In DNA form, the CDR3 reads TGTGCCAGCAGCTTGGGATTTGGGACACTGAACACTGAAGCTTTCTTT.

Only a few counts were recorded for this clonotype. The chain has TRBV7-3 and TRBJ2-1, with unresolved D. V was shortened by 1 base and J by 10 bases, with 14 bases between the two germline ends. CDR1 is SGHTA, CDR2 FQGTGA, per germline. This CDR3 comprises 14 residues. CDR3 coding DNA: TGTGCCAGCAGCTTAAGGGGTGGGGAACGGGAGCAGTTCTTC. Translating gives CASSLRGGEREQFF. The whole variable domain, remainder taken from reference TRBV7-3 and TRBJ2-1, is GAGVSQTPSNKVTEKGKYVELRCDPISGHTALYWYRQSLGQGPEFLIYFQGTGAADDSGLPNDRFFAVRPEGSVSTLKIQRTERGDSAVYLCASSLRGGEREQFFGPGTRLTVL.

This clonotype was picked up many times. The chain joins TRBV6-2 or TRBV6-3 to TRBJ1-5; D is unclear. CDR3 length: 14 residues. Germline values: CDR1 MNHEY, CDR2 SVGEGT. Deletions cut 8 bases from V and 0 bases from J, with 11 bases between. CDR3 sequence reads: CASSFLYSNQPQHF. In DNA form, the CDR3 reads TGTGCCAGCTCCTTTCTTTATAGCAATCAGCCCCAGCATTTT.

As for this clonotype: Germline and junction disagree at one end, which may indicate a read error. V is TRBV5-1 and J is TRBJ2-5; 10 bases align to TRBD1. The DNA end is a closer match to TRBJ2-7, so the J assignment may be wrong. Germline CDR1 reads SGHRS; CDR2 reads YFSETQ. The length of the CDR3 is 14 residues. DNA for the CDR3: TGCGCCTGCAGCCCCCGGGACAGGGGCAACGAGCAGTACTTC. Translation gives CACSPRDRGNEQYF.

This clonotype came up a few times. The rearrangement links TRBV20-1 to TRBJ2-3; 10 bases are shared with TRBD1. Germline V gives CDR1 DFQATT, CDR2 SNEGSKA (reference sequence). Trimming at V came to 4 bases and at J to 7 bases, leaving 11 bases not matched to a gene. This CDR3 is built from 15 residues. CDR3 loop: CSATYAGQGTHTQYF. CDR3 bases: TGCAGTGCTACGTACGCGGGACAGGGGACACATACGCAGTATTTT.

Comments on this clonotype: Mismatch with germline at one junction end may stem from a read error. CDR3 loop: CAGSSKGLAGRNEQFF. CDR3 nucleotide sequence: TGTGCCGGCAGCTCAAAGGGACTAGCGGGAAGGAATGAGCAGTTCTTC. This rearrangement joins TRBV7-2 to TRBJ2-1; 13 positions agree with TRBD2. This CDR3 has 16 amino acids. Per the germline V gene, CDR1 is SGHTA and CDR2 is FQGNSA.

This chain joins TRBV18 and TRBJ2-1, with 7 bases that match TRBD1. CDR1 and CDR2 from the germline V gene are KGHSH and LQKENI. V shed 6 bases, J shed 6 bases, and the junction held 8 bases outside the gene matches. CDR3 size: 14 residues. The CDR3 DNA reads TGTGCCAGCTCCGGTGTGACAGGGAGCAATGAGCAGTTCTTC. It yields the protein CASSGVTGSNEQFF.

Worth noting for this clonotype: Since a much larger clone is just one base distant, this may be a read error. The chain carries TRBV29-1 and TRBJ2-7; a weak D match, TRBD1 (6 bases). V dropped 4 bases and J dropped 0 bases, with 13 bases sitting between them. CDR1 SQVTM and CDR2 ANQGSEA come from the germline V gene. The CDR3 is 14 amino acids. In DNA form, the CDR3 reads TGCAGCGTTGGAGGGGACACAGGCTCCTACGAGCAGTACTTC. Its protein product is CSVGGDTGSYEQYF.

Turning to this clonotype: A read error is possible here, since a much larger clone lies one base away. This chain uses TRBV28 with TRBJ1-2, with D possibly matching TRBD1 (5 bases). CDR3 length equals 14 residues. From germline, CDR1 is MDHEN and CDR2 SYDVKM. The CDR3 loop reads CASSLDSRSYDYTF. For the CDR3, the DNA is TGTGCCAGCAGTTTAGACAGCAGGTCCTATGACTACACCTTC.

The chain has TRBV9 and TRBJ1-6; 7 nucleotides match TRBD1. Trimming took 3 bases from V and 13 from J; bases not matched to a gene: 10. This CDR3 comprises 14 residues. CDR1 and CDR2 from the germline V gene are SGDLS and YYNGEE. The CDR3, as DNA: TGTGCCAGCAGCGCGGGACAGTCCTTCGCGCCCCTCCACTTT. The encoded protein is CASSAGQSFAPLHF.

The gene calls are TRBV6-5 and TRBJ1-6, with 7 bases that match TRBD1. The CDR3 covers 15 residues. The J segment lost 7 bases and the V segment lost 8 bases, leaving 11 bases of the junction unmatched. CDR1 MNHEY and CDR2 SVGAGI come from the germline V gene. The CDR3 loop reads CASSKGTATNSPLHF. The DNA of the CDR3 is TGTGCCAGCTCAAAGGGGACAGCCACCAATTCACCCCTCCACTTT.